A single sample is the source of the 3 T cell receptor beta chains below, sequenced in a study of T-cell reconstitution after alpha-beta-depleted transplantation in children. Unique molecular identifiers were used to barcode this TCRbeta library. TCRdb used MiXCR to reprocess the PCR reads, holding one entry per CDR3 protein. This sample yields approximately 1,000,000 distinct CDR3 sequences, of which around 30% are seen a single time; under 30% belongs to the top ten. Sample: PBMCs, mostly from graft donor cells, taken 360 days after TCRalphabeta/CD19-depleted stem cell transplant. These receptors were obtained from a boy younger than two who had a stem cell transplant for SCID, so the T cells may come from the graft donor.

The rearrangement joins TRBV3-1 to TRBJ2-3; D ambiguous. Trimming stripped 0 bases from V and 0 bases from J, with 22 bases between. CDR1 and CDR2 from the germline V gene are LGHDT and YNNKEL (reference sequence). The CDR3 totals 20 residues. DNA for the CDR3: TGTGCCAGCAGCCAAGAATTAGTGTTGGGCCCCAAGGTTAGCACAGATACGCAGTATTTT. Translating gives CASSQELVLGPKVSTDTQYF.

V gene TRBV5-1 combines with J gene TRBJ2-7; 10 bases align to TRBD2. CDR1 SGHRS and CDR2 YFSETQ come from the germline V gene. V was clipped by 5 bases and J by 3 bases; unmatched bases: 14. This CDR3 region has 17 residues. The CDR3 DNA sequence: TGCGCCAGCAGTTTCCGGACTAGCGGTTGCGAGAACTACGAGCAGTACTTC. This codes for CASSFRTSGCENYEQYF.

This clonotype was counted many times. V gene TRBV12-3 or TRBV12-4 combines with J gene TRBJ2-2; D possibly corresponds to TRBD2 (6 bases). This CDR3 is built from 15 residues. Trimming shortened V by 5 bases and J by 2 bases, and 12 bases separated the two germline ends. CDR3 residues: CASSLGGVNTGELFF. DNA of the CDR3: TGTGCCAGCAGTCTGGGGGGAGTCAACACCGGGGAGCTGTTTTTT.